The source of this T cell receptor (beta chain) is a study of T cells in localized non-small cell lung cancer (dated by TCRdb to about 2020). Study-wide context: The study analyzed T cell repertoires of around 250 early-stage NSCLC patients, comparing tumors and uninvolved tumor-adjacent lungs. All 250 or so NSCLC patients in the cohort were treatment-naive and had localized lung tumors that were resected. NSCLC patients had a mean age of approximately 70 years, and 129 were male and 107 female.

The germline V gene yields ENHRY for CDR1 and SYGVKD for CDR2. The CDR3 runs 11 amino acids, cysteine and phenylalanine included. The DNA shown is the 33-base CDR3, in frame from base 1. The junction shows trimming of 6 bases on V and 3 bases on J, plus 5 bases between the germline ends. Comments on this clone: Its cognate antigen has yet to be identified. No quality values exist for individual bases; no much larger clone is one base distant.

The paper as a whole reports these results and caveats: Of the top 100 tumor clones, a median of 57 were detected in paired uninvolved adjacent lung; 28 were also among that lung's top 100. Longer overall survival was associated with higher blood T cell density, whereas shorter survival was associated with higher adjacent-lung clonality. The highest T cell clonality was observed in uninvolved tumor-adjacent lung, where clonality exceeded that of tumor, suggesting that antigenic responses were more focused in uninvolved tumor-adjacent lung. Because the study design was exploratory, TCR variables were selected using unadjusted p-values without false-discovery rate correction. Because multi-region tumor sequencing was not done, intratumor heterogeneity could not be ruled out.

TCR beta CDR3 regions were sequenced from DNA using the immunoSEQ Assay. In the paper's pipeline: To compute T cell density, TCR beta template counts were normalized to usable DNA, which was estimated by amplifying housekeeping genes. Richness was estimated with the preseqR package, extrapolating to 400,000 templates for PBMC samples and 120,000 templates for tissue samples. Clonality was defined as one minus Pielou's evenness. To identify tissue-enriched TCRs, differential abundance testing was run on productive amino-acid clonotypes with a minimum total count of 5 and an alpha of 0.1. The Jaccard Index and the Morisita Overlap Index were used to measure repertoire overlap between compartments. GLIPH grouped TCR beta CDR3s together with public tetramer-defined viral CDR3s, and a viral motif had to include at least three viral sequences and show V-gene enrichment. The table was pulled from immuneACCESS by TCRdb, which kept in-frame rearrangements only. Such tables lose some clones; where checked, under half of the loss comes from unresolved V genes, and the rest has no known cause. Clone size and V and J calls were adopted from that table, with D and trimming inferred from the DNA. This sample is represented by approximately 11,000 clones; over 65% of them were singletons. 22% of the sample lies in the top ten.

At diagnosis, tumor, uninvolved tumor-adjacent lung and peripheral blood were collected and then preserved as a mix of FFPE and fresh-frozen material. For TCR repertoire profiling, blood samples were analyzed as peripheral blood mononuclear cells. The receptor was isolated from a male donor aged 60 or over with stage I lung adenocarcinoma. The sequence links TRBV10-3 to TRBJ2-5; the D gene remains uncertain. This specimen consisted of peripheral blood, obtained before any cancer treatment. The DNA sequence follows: TGTGCCATCAGGAGCGAAGAGACCCAGTACTTC. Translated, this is CAIRSEETQYF.